This TCR beta chain was found in a study of cytomegalovirus exposure and HLA in healthy donors. Study details: About 80 million unique TCRs, all from HLA-typed donors, were included in an early release of the data. Findings and limits, study-wide: Investigators reported some 150 TCR beta chains as tied to cytomegalovirus.

Researchers ran the PCR with 60 Vbeta and 13 Jbeta primers. Assay: immunoSEQ multiplex PCR; the TCRdb copy retains only in-frame clones and omits some. In the table there are 200,000 or so clones, about 90% of which are singletons. The V segment lost 6 bases and the J segment 7 bases; nucleotides outside the gene matches: 3. The CDR3 covers 12 residues. CDR1 LNHDA and CDR2 SQIVND come from the germline V gene (reference sequence). Worth noting for this clone: The target antigen is unknown.

The donors, nominally healthy at sampling, likely had unrecorded immune exposures. The chain carries TRBV19 and TRBJ1-2, with TRBD1 matching 9 bases. The TCR was taken from a girl less than two years old in good health and CMV-seronegative. The sequenced sample consisted of PBMCs. The CDR3 region has the DNA TGTGCCAGTAGCACAGGGGGCGGTGGCTACACCTTC. The encoded protein is CASSTGGGGYTF.